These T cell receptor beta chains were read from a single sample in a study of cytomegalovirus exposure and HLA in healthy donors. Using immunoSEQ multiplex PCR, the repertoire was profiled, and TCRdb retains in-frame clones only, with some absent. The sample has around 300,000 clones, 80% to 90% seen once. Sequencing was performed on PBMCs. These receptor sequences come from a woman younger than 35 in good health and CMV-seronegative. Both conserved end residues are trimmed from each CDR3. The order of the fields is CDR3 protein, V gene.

CDR3aa: ASSYGAGWANTEAF
v_gene: TRBV6-5

CDR3aa: ASSLLGQSYEQY
v_gene: TRBV6-5

CDR3aa: AWSVRQAGDFNNEQF
v_gene: TRBV30

CDR3aa: ASSPSIGTGIWEQY
v_gene: TRBV27

CDR3aa: ASSEGDSVYEQY
v_gene: TRBV9

CDR3aa: ASTPLRDTEAF
v_gene: TRBV6-5

CDR3aa: ASSLDRSMNTEAF
v_gene: TRBV7-2

CDR3aa: ASSELLAGAGNEQF
v_gene: TRBV2

CDR3aa: ASRRTGSIQY
v_gene: TRBV19

CDR3aa: ASSSEYRSDTQY
v_gene: TRBV11-2

CDR3aa: ASSQIVAGSYEQY
v_gene: TRBV11-2

CDR3aa: ASSPSSTSSYNEQF
v_gene: TRBV27

CDR3aa: ASGSGTSGYEQY
v_gene: TRBV27

CDR3aa: ASSYLHYRGPYEQY
v_gene: TRBV6-5

CDR3aa: ASSLGPAYEQY
v_gene: TRBV5-1